The 15 T cell receptor beta chains given below trace back to one sample, sequenced in a study of blood T cell repertoires in COVID-19. The data were produced by immunoSEQ multiplex PCR, yet TCRdb's version contains in-frame clones alone and is incomplete. The table has more than 85,000 clones, 81% seen once. The material sequenced was peripheral blood. The receptor set was obtained from a man older than 75 with acute or convalescent COVID-19.

This clone was recorded only once. V is TRBV7-9 and J is TRBJ1-1; D possibly corresponds to TRBD1 (5 bases). CDR3 length equals 13 residues. Trimming cost V 5 bases and J 8 bases, with 15 bases left between them. The germline V gene has CDR1 SEHNR and CDR2 FQNEAQ (reference sequence). CDR3 in amino acids: CASSSSRVTEAFF. CDR3 DNA sequence: TGTGCCAGCAGCAGCTCCAGGGTTACCGAAGCTTTCTTT.

The chain combines TRBV5-1 with TRBJ2-5; D not certain. V lost 5 bases and J 5 bases, leaving 16 bases between the germline ends. The CDR3 runs to 14 residues. Germline V gene lookup returns CDR1 SGHRS and CDR2 YFSETQ. CDR3 residues: CASSPSPGGETQYF. CDR3 DNA: TGCGCCAGCAGTCCCAGTCCGGGTGGGGAGACCCAGTACTTC.

The genes are TRBV29-1 and TRBJ2-5; no firm D call. The ends were cut back, 3 bases at V and 1 base at J, with 6 bases in the middle. Germline V lookup: CDR1 SQVTM, CDR2 ANQGSEA. CDR3 length equals 12 residues. CDR3 loop: CSVDASQETQYF. The DNA of the CDR3 is TGCAGCGTTGATGCTAGCCAAGAGACCCAGTACTTC.

The chain has TRBV18 and TRBJ1-1, with D hard to call. V gave up 3 bases and J gave up 3 bases, with 8 bases separating them. The V gene's germline CDR1 is KGHSH and CDR2 LQKENI. CDR3 length equals 13 residues. The CDR3 nucleotides are TGTGCCAGCTCACCCGGGAGCCACACTGAAGCTTTCTTT. Its protein is CASSPGSHTEAFF.

This clone was seen only a few times. The CDR3 DNA follows: TGTGCCAGCAGTGAAGGGACAGGGATTTCCTACGAGCAGTACTTC. The encoded protein is CASSEGTGISYEQYF. The chain couples TRBV6-1 to TRBJ2-7; 8 bases align to TRBD1. The CDR3 extends over 15 amino acids. Germline V gene lookup returns CDR1 MNHNS and CDR2 SASEGT. With V trimmed by 1 base and J by 1 base, 3 bases remained unmatched.

CDR3 sequence (DNA): TGTGCCAGCAGTTCCCGGGACAGGGGGCTTGGGGGCATCTATGGCTACACCTTC. It codes for CASSSRDRGLGGIYGYTF. The V call is TRBV5-4, the J call TRBJ1-2; 12 nucleotides agree with TRBD1. Germline V gene data show CDR1 as SGHNT and CDR2 as YYREEE (reference sequence). V was clipped by 5 bases and J by 4 bases; unmatched bases: 15. The CDR3 sequence is 18 residues long. The whole variable domain, filled in from reference TRBV5-4 and TRBJ1-2, reads ETGVTQSPTHLIKTRGQQVTLRCSSQSGHNTVSWYQQALGQGPQFIFQYYREEENGRGNFPPRFSGLQFPNYSSELNVNALELDDSALYLCASSSRDRGLGGIYGYTFGSGTRLTVV.

The chain employs TRBV9 and TRBJ1-2; D perhaps matches TRBD1 (5 bases). Germline CDR1 reads SGDLS; CDR2 reads YYNGEE. CDR3 size: 15 residues. Trimming shortened V by 0 bases and J by 0 bases, and 9 bases separated the two germline ends. DNA for the CDR3: TGTGCCAGCAGCGTAGAGGCAGGGACTAACTATGGCTACACCTTC. This encodes CASSVEAGTNYGYTF.

The chain links TRBV28 to TRBJ1-2, with D possibly matching TRBD1 (6 bases). Germline assignment: CDR1 MDHEN and CDR2 SYDVKM. The CDR3 extends over 14 amino acids. Trimming removed 4 bases at V and 7 bases at J, with 16 bases between. The CDR3 region has the DNA TGTGCCAGCAGTTGGGTGATACAGGGAAGTGGCTACACCTTC. This translates into CASSWVIQGSGYTF.

The chain recombines TRBV7-6 with TRBJ2-1; no reliable D call. Trimming shortened V by 2 bases and J by 7 bases, and 6 bases separated the two germline ends. The germline V gene encodes CDR1 SGHVS and CDR2 FNYEAQ. This CDR3 region has 12 residues. Here the CDR3 DNA reads TGTGCCAGCAGCTTAACATCAAATGAGCAGTTCTTC. Translated, it gives CASSLTSNEQFF.

This clone was detected only a few times. The chain has TRBV18 and TRBJ2-1, with 10 bases aligning to TRBD2. Germline CDR1 KGHSH, CDR2 LQKENI. Trimming cost V 3 bases and J 8 bases; bases outside gene matches: 10. The CDR3 has 16 residues. The CDR3 DNA follows: TGTGCCAGCTCACCGGCTATAGCGGGAGGTCGGGATGAGCAGTTCTTC. Residues: CASSPAIAGGRDEQFF.

V is TRBV27 and J is TRBJ1-1, with 8 bases fitting TRBD1. Germline CDR1 is MNHEY and CDR2 is SMNVEV (reference sequence). The trim removed 3 bases at V and 2 bases at J, leaving 5 bases unmatched. There are 15 residues in the CDR3. Written as DNA, the CDR3 is TGTGCCAGCAGTTTGGCACAGGGGGGTAACACTGAAGCTTTCTTT. This translates into CASSLAQGGNTEAFF.

This clone is a singleton in its sample. The chain carries TRBV6-4 and TRBJ2-1; 7 bases agree with TRBD2. Trimming took 8 bases from V and 5 from J; bases not matched to a gene: 9. The CDR3 sequence is 14 residues long. CDR1 and CDR2 (germline): MRHNA, SNTAGT. CDR3 residues: CASSGSGRDNEQFF. Written as DNA, the CDR3 is TGTGCCAGCTCGGGTAGCGGGCGTGACAATGAGCAGTTCTTC.

This chain connects TRBV7-2 to TRBJ2-2, with 8 bases lining up with TRBD2. This CDR3 region has 17 residues. Germline V gene data show CDR1 as SGHTA and CDR2 as FQGNSA. With 4 bases clipped from V and 1 base from J, the junction kept 8 bases outside the gene matches. CDR3 sequence: CASSYLGTSGNTGELFF. As DNA, the CDR3 is TGTGCCAGCAGCTACCTGGGAACTAGCGGGAACACCGGGGAGCTGTTTTTT.

V gene TRBV5-1 combines with J gene TRBJ1-1; no clear D gene. The CDR3 spans 14 residues. V lost 0 bases, J lost 0 bases, and 6 bases lay in between. Germline lookup yields CDR1 SGHRS and CDR2 YFSETQ. CDR3: CASSLDRMNTEAFF. CDR3 DNA: TGCGCCAGCAGCTTGGACAGAATGAACACTGAAGCTTTCTTT.

This clone was detected once. This chain connects TRBV6-5 to TRBJ2-3, with TRBD2 matching over 7 bases. Trimming removed 3 bases from V and 0 bases from J; junction bases left unmatched: 3. Per the germline V gene, CDR1 is MNHEY and CDR2 is SVGAGI. This CDR3 spans 15 amino acids. The CDR3 protein is CASSYSGFSTDTQYF. The CDR3 region has the DNA TGTGCCAGCAGTTATAGCGGGTTTAGCACAGATACGCAGTATTTT.